This T cell receptor (beta chain) derives from a study of a mutant IDH1 vaccine in newly diagnosed glioma (dated by TCRdb to the early 2020s). Regarding the study in general: Vaccination started 4-6 weeks after radiotherapy alone, or was given together with temozolomide cycles in the groups whose treatment included chemotherapy. Of the roughly 30 treated patients, about 62% were male and about 40% were female, and a mean age of roughly 40 years was recorded. Six visits were used for peripheral blood collection: V03 (baseline), V05, V07, V10, V12 and V13. The week-35 safety follow-up took place at visit V12, and the week-47 end of study took place at visit V13. Before enrollment, patients had received standard therapy of radiotherapy alone, temozolomide alone, or radiochemotherapy with temozolomide; most received the combination. For exploratory analyses, fewer than 30 treated patients had longitudinal TCRB deep sequencing done wherever samples were available. Summary of the overall study and its limitations: Pseudoprogression appeared unrelated to alterations in the top peripheral T cell clonotypes detected by TCRB sequencing. According to the authors, sample limitations meant that analyses of patient blood samples could not be reproduced. Selection of PBMC samples for TCRB deep sequencing was based on availability. Vaccine-induced immune responses across multiple MHC alleles were detected in 90% to 95% of patients.

With regard to this clone: What this receptor recognizes is not known. Per-base qualities were not stored, and no clone one base away is much larger.

Sample time point, as interpreted from the label and publication: week 47, end of study. A 20-mer mutant IDH1 peptide at 300 micrograms in Montanide made up each vaccine dose, which was injected subcutaneously together with topical imiquimod. Eight vaccinations were administered to patients in weeks 1, 3, 5, 7, 11, 15, 19 and 23, corresponding to visits V03 through V10. Donors had newly diagnosed WHO grade 3 or 4 IDH1-mutant astrocytomas with loss of nuclear ATRX. The samples were drawn from NOA16, a multicentre, single-arm, open-label phase I trial in Germany that tested a mutant IDH1 peptide vaccine in humans for the first time. Genomic DNA for TCRB sequencing was isolated from EDTA blood with the DNeasy Blood and Tissue Kit. Libraries came from the immunoSEQ multiplex PCR assay. Rearranged TCR beta chain sequences were amplified using the hsTCRB Kit according to the manufacturer's protocol. TCRB libraries were sequenced on an Illumina MiSeq. Regarding the original processing steps: Demultiplexing, trimming and gene mapping were performed with the kit vendor's proprietary platform. TCRdb mirrors the immuneACCESS table, restricted to in-frame sequences. Some clones are absent from its copies; in checked studies, under half trace to an unresolved V gene, and the reason for the others is unknown. That table gives V, J and clone size, and the DNA gave D and trimming. For this sample the table gives 60,000 to 65,000 clones, of which roughly four fifths were detected only once. Around 4.1% of the sample goes to the ten largest clones.

Material: PBMCs, obtained from a glioma patient whose treatment included an IDH1 peptide vaccine. The TCR comes from a man aged 25-45 years with glioma.

For the CDR3, the sequence is CASSQARQGFYGYTF. The DNA sequence follows: TGTGCCAGCTCACAAGCTCGACAGGGGTTCTATGGCTACACCTTC. The sequence joins TRBV18 to TRBJ1-2, with 8 bases aligning to TRBD1. CDR1 KGHSH and CDR2 LQKENI were looked up in the germline V gene. After removal of 4 bases from V and 4 bases from J, the junction retains 8 bases not matched to a gene. Spanning cysteine to phenylalanine, the CDR3 consists of 15 amino acids. The only DNA kept is the CDR3, 45 bases in frame from the first base.